The present entry profiles one T cell receptor (beta chain) with its context. Its matching antigen is unknown. TCRdb's table, derived via immunoSEQ multiplex PCR, lists solely in-frame clones and lacks some. Here the sample spans roughly 73,000 clones, around 77% being singletons. The data were taken from a study of T cell repertoires and HLA-DP antigens. Sequences were obtained from CD4+ T cells from PBMCs. This TCR came from a man aged 55 to 70 in good health and CMV-seronegative.

The CDR3: CASSFPGQASSPLHF. CDR3 in DNA: TGTGCCAGCAGTTTCCCAGGCCAAGCCAGTTCACCCCTCCACTTT. The chain is built from TRBV28 and TRBJ1-6; D is unresolved. CDR1 MDHEN and CDR2 SYDVKM come from the germline V gene. This CDR3 has 15 amino acids. Between the trimmed V and J ends, which lost 3 bases and 9 bases, there was a span of 15 bases.